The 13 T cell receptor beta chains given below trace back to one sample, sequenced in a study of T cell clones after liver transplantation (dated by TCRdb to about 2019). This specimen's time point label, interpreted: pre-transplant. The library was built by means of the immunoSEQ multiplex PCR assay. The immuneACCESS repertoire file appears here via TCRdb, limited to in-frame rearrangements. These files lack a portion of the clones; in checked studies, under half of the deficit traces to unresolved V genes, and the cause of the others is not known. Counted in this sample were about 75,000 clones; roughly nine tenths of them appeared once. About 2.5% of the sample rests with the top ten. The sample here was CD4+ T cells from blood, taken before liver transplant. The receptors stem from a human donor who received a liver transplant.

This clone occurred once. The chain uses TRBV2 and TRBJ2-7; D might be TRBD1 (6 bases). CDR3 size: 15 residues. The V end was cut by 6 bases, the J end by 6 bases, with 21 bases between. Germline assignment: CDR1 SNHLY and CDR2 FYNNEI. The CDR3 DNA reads TGTGCCAGCAGGGAACAGGGATTAAGGTTGGGCGAGCAGTACTTC. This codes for CASREQGLRLGEQYF. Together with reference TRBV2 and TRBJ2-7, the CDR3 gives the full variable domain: EPEVTQTPSHQVTQMGQEVILRCVPISNHLYFYWYRQILGQKVEFLVSFYNNEISEKSEIFDDQFSVERPDGSNFTLKIRSTKLEDSAMYFCASREQGLRLGEQYFGPGTRLTVT.

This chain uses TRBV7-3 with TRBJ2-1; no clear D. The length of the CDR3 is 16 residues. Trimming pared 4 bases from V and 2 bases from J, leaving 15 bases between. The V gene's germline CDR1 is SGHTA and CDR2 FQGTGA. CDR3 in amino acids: CASSYKATDTYNEQFF. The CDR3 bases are TGTGCCAGCAGCTATAAGGCTACAGACACCTACAATGAGCAGTTCTTC. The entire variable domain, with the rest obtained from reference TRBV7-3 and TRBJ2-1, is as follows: GAGVSQTPSNKVTEKGKYVELRCDPISGHTALYWYRQSLGQGPEFLIYFQGTGAADDSGLPNDRFFAVRPEGSVSTLKIQRTERGDSAVYLCASSYKATDTYNEQFFGPGTRLTVL.

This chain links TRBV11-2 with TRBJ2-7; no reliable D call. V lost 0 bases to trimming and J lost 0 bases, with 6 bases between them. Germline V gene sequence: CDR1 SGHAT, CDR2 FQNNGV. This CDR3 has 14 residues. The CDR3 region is CASSLERISYEQYF. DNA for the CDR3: TGTGCCAGCAGCTTAGAGCGAATCTCCTACGAGCAGTACTTC.

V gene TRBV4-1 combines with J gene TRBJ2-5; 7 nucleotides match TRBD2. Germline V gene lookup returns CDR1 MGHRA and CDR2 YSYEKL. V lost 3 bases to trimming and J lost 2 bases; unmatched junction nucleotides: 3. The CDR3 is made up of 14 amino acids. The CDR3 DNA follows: TGCGCCAGCAGCCATCTAGCGGTTCAAGAGACCCAGTACTTC. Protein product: CASSHLAVQETQYF.

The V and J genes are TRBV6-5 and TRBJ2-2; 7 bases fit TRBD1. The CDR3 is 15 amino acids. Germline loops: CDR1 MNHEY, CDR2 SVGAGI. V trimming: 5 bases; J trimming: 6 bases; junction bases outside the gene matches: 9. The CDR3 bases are TGTGCCAGCAGTACAGGGACAGCGCGGGCCGGGGAGCTGTTTTTT. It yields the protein CASSTGTARAGELFF.

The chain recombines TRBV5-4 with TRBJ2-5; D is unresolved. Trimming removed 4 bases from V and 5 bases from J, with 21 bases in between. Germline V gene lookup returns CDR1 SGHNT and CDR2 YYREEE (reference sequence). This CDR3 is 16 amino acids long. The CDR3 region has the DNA TGTGCCAGCAGCCAAAAAGGTACTCACTCCAGCGAGACCCAGTACTTC. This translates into CASSQKGTHSSETQYF.

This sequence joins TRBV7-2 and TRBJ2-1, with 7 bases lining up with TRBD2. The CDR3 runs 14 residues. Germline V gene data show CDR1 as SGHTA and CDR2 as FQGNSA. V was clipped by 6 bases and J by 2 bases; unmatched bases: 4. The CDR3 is CASRSSGTYNEQFF. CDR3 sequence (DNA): TGTGCCAGCAGATCTAGCGGCACCTACAATGAGCAGTTCTTC.

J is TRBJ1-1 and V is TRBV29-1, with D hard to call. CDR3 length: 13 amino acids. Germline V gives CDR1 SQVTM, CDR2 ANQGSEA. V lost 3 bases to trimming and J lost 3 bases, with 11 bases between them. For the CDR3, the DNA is TGCAGCGTTGATGTTCAATCGGACACTGAAGCTTTCTTT. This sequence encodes CSVDVQSDTEAFF. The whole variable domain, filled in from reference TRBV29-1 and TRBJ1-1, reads SAVISQKPSRDICQRGTSLTIQCQVDSQVTMMFWYRQQPGQSLTLIATANQGSEATYESGFVIDKFPISRPNLTFSTLTVSNMSPEDSSIYLCSVDVQSDTEAFFGQGTRLTVV.

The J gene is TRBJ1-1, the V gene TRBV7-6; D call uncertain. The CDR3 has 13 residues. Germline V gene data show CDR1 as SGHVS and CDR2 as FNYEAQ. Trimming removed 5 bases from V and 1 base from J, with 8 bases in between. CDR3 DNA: TGTGCCAGCAGCCCCTCGGGGAACACTGAAGCTTTCTTT. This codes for CASSPSGNTEAFF.

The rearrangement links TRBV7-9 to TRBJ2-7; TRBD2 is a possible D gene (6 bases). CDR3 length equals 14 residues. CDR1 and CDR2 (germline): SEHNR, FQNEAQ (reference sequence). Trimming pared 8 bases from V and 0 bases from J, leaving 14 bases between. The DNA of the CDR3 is TGTGCCAGCGCTATGGAGGGAAGCTCCTACGAGCAGTACTTC. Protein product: CASAMEGSSYEQYF. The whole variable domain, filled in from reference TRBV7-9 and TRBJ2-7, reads DTGVSQNPRHKITKRGQNVTFRCDPISEHNRLYWYRQTLGQGPEFLTYFQNEAQLEKSRLLSDRFSAERPKGSFSTLEIQRTEQGDSAMYLCASAMEGSSYEQYFGPGTRLTVT.

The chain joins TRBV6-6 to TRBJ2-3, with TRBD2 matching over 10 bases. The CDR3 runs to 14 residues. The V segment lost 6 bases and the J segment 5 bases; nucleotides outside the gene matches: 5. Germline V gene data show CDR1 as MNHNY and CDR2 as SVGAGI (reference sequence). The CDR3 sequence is CASRPRLAGDTQYF. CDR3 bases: TGTGCCAGCAGACCTCGACTAGCGGGAGATACGCAGTATTTT.

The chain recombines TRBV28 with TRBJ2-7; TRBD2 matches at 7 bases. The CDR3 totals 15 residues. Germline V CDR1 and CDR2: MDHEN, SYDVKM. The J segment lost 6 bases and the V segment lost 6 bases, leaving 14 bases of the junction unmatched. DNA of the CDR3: TGTGCCAGCAGCACGAGGACTAGTGTTTCCCGCGAGCAGTACTTC. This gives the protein CASSTRTSVSREQYF.

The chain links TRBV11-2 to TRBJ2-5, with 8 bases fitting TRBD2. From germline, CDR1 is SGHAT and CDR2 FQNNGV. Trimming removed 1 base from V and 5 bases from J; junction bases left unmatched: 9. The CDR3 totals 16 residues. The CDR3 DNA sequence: TGTGCCAGCAGCTTAGGGGTGGCGGGGGGCGGCGAGACCCAGTACTTC. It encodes CASSLGVAGGGETQYF.